A single T cell receptor beta chain is shown here with its context. Its antigen is currently unknown. This record belongs to a study of blood T cell dynamics during melanoma immunotherapy. Study-wide findings and caveats: PBMC repertoires of eventual disease-control patients split at W3 into clonality or diversity gains.

Noted time point: pre-treatment baseline. This CDR3 spans 14 amino acids. With 6 bases clipped from V and 0 bases from J, the junction kept 4 bases outside the gene matches. Per the germline V gene, CDR1 is SGHRS and CDR2 is YFSETQ. Assay: immunoSEQ multiplex PCR; the TCRdb copy retains only in-frame clones and omits some. Of about 22,000 clones listed, roughly 86% are singletons. The source is a human donor with melanoma. The material sequenced was blood, taken from a patient treated with checkpoint blockade. The chain links TRBV5-1 to TRBJ2-3, with 7 positions matching TRBD2. CDR3 nucleotide sequence: TGCGCCAGCACAACGGGGGGAAGCACAGATACGCAGTATTTT. Translated, it gives CASTTGGSTDTQYF.